This section outlines one T cell receptor beta chain sequence together with its context. The data originate from a study of T cell changes during pregnancy in multiple sclerosis. Data came from immunoSEQ multiplex PCR; TCRdb stores just in-frame clones and leaves some out. The table lists about 56,000 clones, around nine tenths of them singletons, with 0.5% in the top ten. V was cut by 5 bases and J by 4 bases, with 11 bases left in between. Germline V gives CDR1 GTSNPN, CDR2 SVGIG (reference sequence). The CDR3 covers 12 residues. Sequenced here: CD4+ T cells from peripheral blood mononuclear cells, sampled in the third trimester of pregnancy. The chain carries TRBV30 and TRBJ1-2, with a possible D match to TRBD1 (5 bases). This clonotype was obtained from a female donor with multiple sclerosis, enrolled in a pregnancy study. The chain's CDR3 is CAWGQDIYGYTF. In DNA form, the CDR3 reads TGTGCCTGGGGCCAGGACATCTATGGCTACACCTTC.